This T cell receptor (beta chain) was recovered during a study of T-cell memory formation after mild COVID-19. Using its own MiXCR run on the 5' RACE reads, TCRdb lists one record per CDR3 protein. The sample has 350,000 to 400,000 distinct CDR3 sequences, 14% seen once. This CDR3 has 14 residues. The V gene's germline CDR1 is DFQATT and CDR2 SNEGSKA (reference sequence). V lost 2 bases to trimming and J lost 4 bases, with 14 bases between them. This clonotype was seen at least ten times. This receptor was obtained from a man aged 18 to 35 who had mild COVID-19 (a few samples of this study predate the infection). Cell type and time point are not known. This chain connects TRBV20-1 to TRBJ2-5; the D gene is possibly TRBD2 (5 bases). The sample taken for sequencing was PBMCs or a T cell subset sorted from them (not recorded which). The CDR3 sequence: CSARLVLAGETQYF. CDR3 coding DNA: TGCAGTGCTAGACTAGTCCTGGCGGGAGAGACCCAGTACTTC.